A single T cell receptor beta chain is shown here with its context. As originally analysed: Estimation of nucleated cell counts relied on the amplification of reference gene primers. This table comes from immunoSEQ multiplex PCR, and its TCRdb copy is limited to in-frame clones, with some not included. The DNA gave D and trimming, while V, J and clone size come from that table. The profile shows approximately 79,000 clones, 80% of them singletons. This specimen belongs to a study of blood T cell repertoires in COVID-19. This CDR3 contains 13 residues. CDR1 and CDR2 (germline): MNHNY, SVGAGI (reference sequence). Trimming shortened V by 5 bases and J by 3 bases, and 11 bases separated the two germline ends.

The TCR sequence derives from a man in his forties or fifties with COVID-19, enrolled during active disease. J is TRBJ2-7 and V is TRBV6-6; D uncertain. The sequenced sample consisted of peripheral blood. CDR3 sequence reads: CASSAVNNYEQYF. CDR3 sequence (DNA): TGTGCCAGCAGTGCGGTTAACAACTACGAGCAGTACTTC.